Shown below are 25 T cell receptor beta chains from a single sample sequenced in a study of blood T cell repertoires in COVID-19. Generated by immunoSEQ multiplex PCR, the TCRdb table keeps only in-frame clones and is missing some. This sample has about 220,000 clones, with roughly 85% found just once. The sequenced sample was peripheral blood. Receptors originate from a woman between 70 and 85 years old with COVID-19, enrolled during active disease.

This clone was recorded once. The gene calls are TRBV2 and TRBJ2-1, with 7 bases matching TRBD1. J was trimmed by 0 bases and V by 5 bases; bases with no gene match: 4. The CDR3 runs to 15 residues. Looked up from germline, CDR1 is SNHLY and CDR2 is FYNNEI. The CDR3 spells CASSRQGFSYNEQFF. DNA of the CDR3: TGTGCCAGCAGTCGACAGGGCTTCTCCTACAATGAGCAGTTCTTC.

The chain recombines TRBV7-2 with TRBJ2-7, with TRBD1 matching over 7 bases. The CDR3 runs to 14 residues. The trim removed 5 bases at V and 2 bases at J, leaving 6 bases unmatched. The germline V gene encodes CDR1 SGHTA and CDR2 FQGNSA. The CDR3 nucleotides are TGTGCCAGCAGCCCCCGGGACAGAGCCTACGAGCAGTACTTC. Protein product: CASSPRDRAYEQYF.

The chain has TRBV7-2 and TRBJ1-2, with 10 bases lining up with TRBD1. The V gene's germline CDR1 is SGHTA and CDR2 FQGNSA. The CDR3 extends over 16 amino acids. The V segment lost 4 bases and the J segment 5 bases; nucleotides outside the gene matches: 10. The CDR3 spells CASSWTTGGTVYGYTF. The CDR3 DNA is TGTGCCAGCAGCTGGACGACAGGGGGCACGGTGTATGGCTACACCTTC.

The CDR3 loop is CASSLFSGGVYEQYF. The CDR3 bases are TGTGCCAGCAGTTTATTTTCGGGAGGAGTCTACGAGCAGTACTTC. This rearrangement joins TRBV27 to TRBJ2-7; 7 bases fit TRBD2. Germline assignment: CDR1 MNHEY and CDR2 SMNVEV (reference sequence). The CDR3 runs to 15 residues. V lost 1 base to trimming and J lost 3 bases; unmatched junction nucleotides: 6.

The V gene is TRBV6-5, the J gene TRBJ1-1; D is perhaps TRBD1 (6 bases). The CDR3 contains 15 residues. V was cut by 6 bases and J by 0 bases, with 14 bases left in between. Germline V lookup: CDR1 MNHEY, CDR2 SVGAGI. The CDR3, as DNA: TGTGCCAGCAGGGCTCTATGGACAGTGAACACTGAAGCTTTCTTT. Its protein is CASRALWTVNTEAFF.

V usage is TRBV10-3 and J usage is TRBJ1-2, with D unresolved. CDR1 ENHRY and CDR2 SYGVKD come from the germline V gene. V gave up 3 bases and J gave up 1 base, with 9 bases separating them. The CDR3 spans 14 residues. The CDR3 nucleotides are TGTGCCATCAGTGACCCGGGGAATAACTATGGCTACACCTTC. Translating it yields CAISDPGNNYGYTF.

The V and J genes are TRBV7-2 and TRBJ2-1; no definite D call. Germline CDR1 and CDR2: SGHTA and FQGNSA. V lost 1 base and J 10 bases, leaving 8 bases between the germline ends. The CDR3 has 12 residues. Here the CDR3 reads CASSLGLEEQFF. CDR3 nucleotides: TGTGCCAGCAGCTTAGGACTGGAGGAGCAGTTCTTC.

The chain has TRBV6-5 and TRBJ2-5; possibly TRBD2 for D (5 bases). The CDR3 totals 15 residues. Germline lookup yields CDR1 MNHEY and CDR2 SVGAGI. Between the trimmed V and J ends, which lost 6 bases and 4 bases, there was a span of 18 bases. CDR3 DNA sequence: TGTGCCAGCAGCCCCCGGACTGATCGGGCAGAGACCCAGTACTTC. This translates into CASSPRTDRAETQYF.

The V call is TRBV30, the J call TRBJ1-5; perhaps TRBD1 as D (5 bases). Germline V lookup: CDR1 GTSNPN, CDR2 SVGIG (reference sequence). The CDR3 extends over 16 amino acids. Trimming pared 2 bases from V and 2 bases from J, leaving 16 bases between. The CDR3 spells CAWSSGPWQGNQPQHF. The CDR3, as DNA: TGTGCCTGGAGTTCAGGGCCCTGGCAAGGCAATCAGCCCCAGCATTTT.

The table lists this clone with a count of one. This chain connects TRBV6-5 to TRBJ1-2, with a weak D call TRBD1 (5 bases). This CDR3 has 14 residues. Germline values: CDR1 MNHEY, CDR2 SVGAGI. V was clipped by 7 bases and J by 5 bases, with 17 bases between them. The CDR3 DNA reads TGTGCCAGCACCGCGTCGGGGGAGTATTATGGCTACACCTTC. The encoded protein is CASTASGEYYGYTF.

This chain connects TRBV5-6 to TRBJ1-2; D is uncertain. Germline values: CDR1 SGHDT, CDR2 YYEEEE. The CDR3 runs 12 residues. Trimming pared 4 bases from V and 4 bases from J, leaving 8 bases between. CDR3 bases: TGTGCCAGCAGCCGCAACTTCTATGGCTACACCTTC. Encoded protein: CASSRNFYGYTF.

This clone was recorded a few times. DNA of the CDR3: TGTGCCAGCTCGCCCAGGAACACCGGGGAGCTGTTTTTT. It specifies CASSPRNTGELFF. The V gene is TRBV18, the J gene TRBJ2-2; D not certain. There are 13 residues in the CDR3. V lost 6 bases and J lost 1, with 6 bases in between. The germline gives CDR1 KGHSH, CDR2 LQKENI. The full variable domain, rest sourced from reference TRBV18 and TRBJ2-2, is NAGVMQNPRHLVRRRGQEARLRCSPMKGHSHVYWYRQLPEEGLKFMVYLQKENIIDESGMPKERFSAEFPKEGPSILRIQQVVRGDSAAYFCASSPRNTGELFFGEGSRLTVL.

The V and J genes are TRBV3-1 (or the pseudogene TRBV3-2) and TRBJ2-1, with TRBD2 as a possible D gene (6 bases). The germline V and J ends were trimmed by 0 bases and 8 bases, with 17 bases remaining between them. CDR1 and CDR2 (germline): LGHDT, YNNKEL (reference sequence). This CDR3 region has 16 residues. The CDR3 spells CASSQDAGPREDEQFF. CDR3 nucleotides: TGTGCCAGCAGCCAAGACGCGGGGCCCAGAGAGGATGAGCAGTTCTTC.

The gene calls are TRBV7-6 and TRBJ2-2, with TRBD1 matching over 9 bases. The germline CDR1 and CDR2 sequences are SGHVS and FNYEAQ. Trimming at V came to 8 bases and at J to 6 bases, leaving 10 bases not matched to a gene. CDR3 length: 15 amino acids. The CDR3: CASREGTGKAGELFF. The CDR3 coding sequence is TGTGCCAGCCGGGAAGGGACAGGGAAGGCCGGGGAGCTGTTTTTT.

V and J are TRBV19 and TRBJ1-6; D remains unclear. In germline, CDR1 is LNHDA, CDR2 SQIVND (reference sequence). V lost 5 bases and J 6 bases, leaving 11 bases between the germline ends. The CDR3 is 14 amino acids. The CDR3 is CASSQTISNSPLHF. The DNA for the CDR3 is TGTGCCAGTAGTCAAACAATCAGTAATTCACCCCTCCACTTT.

The V gene is TRBV18, the J gene TRBJ1-5; 7 positions match TRBD1. CDR3 length: 17 amino acids. CDR1 is KGHSH and CDR2 is LQKENI in the germline V gene. Trimming took 4 bases from V and 5 from J; bases not matched to a gene: 14. The CDR3 reads CASSLLRQGGSDQPQHF. DNA for the CDR3: TGTGCCAGCTCACTACTAAGACAGGGAGGATCGGATCAGCCCCAGCATTTT. Complete variable domain (other parts from reference TRBV18 and TRBJ1-5): NAGVMQNPRHLVRRRGQEARLRCSPMKGHSHVYWYRQLPEEGLKFMVYLQKENIIDESGMPKERFSAEFPKEGPSILRIQQVVRGDSAAYFCASSLLRQGGSDQPQHFGDGTRLSIL.

The chain is built from TRBV19 and TRBJ2-1; 15 nucleotides line up with TRBD2. Germline CDR1 reads LNHDA; CDR2 reads SQIVND (reference sequence). With 4 bases clipped from V and 9 bases from J, the junction kept 4 bases outside the gene matches. There are 15 residues in the CDR3. CDR3 in amino acids: CASSRTSGRAFEQFF. Here the CDR3 DNA reads TGTGCCAGTAGTAGGACTAGCGGGAGGGCCTTTGAGCAGTTCTTC. The full variable domain, in which reference TRBV19 and TRBJ2-1 provide the parts outside the CDR3, is DGGITQSPKYLFRKEGQNVTLSCEQNLNHDAMYWYRQDPGQGLRLIYYSQIVNDFQKGDIAEGYSVSREKKESFPLTVTSAQKNPTAFYLCASSRTSGRAFEQFFGPGTRLTVL.

The chain uses TRBV7-3 and TRBJ1-1, with a possible D match to TRBD1 (5 bases). Trimming took off 6 bases at V and 1 base at J, with 9 bases between the two ends. The germline CDR1 and CDR2 sequences are SGHTA and FQGTGA. This CDR3 region has 13 residues. CDR3 DNA: TGTGCCAGCAGTCCTACAGGGAACACTGAAGCTTTCTTT. Its translation: CASSPTGNTEAFF.

The chain employs TRBV29-1 and TRBJ2-5; 12 bases are shared with TRBD2. V trimming: 1 base; J trimming: 5 bases; junction bases outside the gene matches: 5. CDR3 length: 15 residues. CDR1 is SQVTM and CDR2 is ANQGSEA in the germline V gene. The CDR3 region has the DNA TGCAGCGTTGAAGGGACTAGCGGGGTGGGGGAGACCCAGTACTTC. It codes for CSVEGTSGVGETQYF. The complete variable domain, with remaining parts taken from reference TRBV29-1 and TRBJ2-5, reads SAVISQKPSRDICQRGTSLTIQCQVDSQVTMMFWYRQQPGQSLTLIATANQGSEATYESGFVIDKFPISRPNLTFSTLTVSNMSPEDSSIYLCSVEGTSGVGETQYFGPGTRLLVL.

The chain is built from TRBV7-9 and TRBJ2-2; TRBD1 matches 8 bases. CDR1 is SEHNR, CDR2 FQNEAQ, per germline (reference sequence). The CDR3 loop spans 16 amino acids. Trimming removed 5 bases from V and 3 bases from J; junction bases left unmatched: 8. The CDR3 bases are TGTGCCAGCAGCCTCGGACAGGGAGGCGACACCGGGGAGCTGTTTTTT. Translation: CASSLGQGGDTGELFF.

Turning to this clone: The sample carries other DNA sequences with the same CDR3. This chain connects TRBV5-1 to TRBJ1-1; the D gene is possibly TRBD1 (5 bases). From germline, CDR1 is SGHRS and CDR2 YFSETQ. The V end lost 2 bases, the J end lost 1 base, and 9 bases lay between the germline ends. The CDR3 spans 14 residues. CDR3 nucleotides: TGCGCCAGCAGCTTCCAGGGAGGGAACACTGAAGCTTTCTTT. It is translated as CASSFQGGNTEAFF. The full variable domain, in which reference TRBV5-1 and TRBJ1-1 provide the parts outside the CDR3, is KAGVTQTPRYLIKTRGQQVTLSCSPISGHRSVSWYQQTPGQGLQFLFEYFSETQRNKGNFPGRFSGRQFSNSRSEMNVSTLELGDSALYLCASSFQGGNTEAFFGQGTRLTVV.

The chain has TRBV24-1 and TRBJ1-2, with 9 bases identical to TRBD1. The V gene's germline CDR1 is KGHDR and CDR2 SFDVKD. This CDR3 has 14 residues. The ends lost 4 bases at V and 7 bases at J; junction bases unmatched: 6. The CDR3 DNA is TGTGCCACCAGTGAAGGGACAGGGAACGGTGGCTACACCTTC. It codes for CATSEGTGNGGYTF.

This chain joins TRBV19 and TRBJ2-4, with TRBD1 identical over 8 bases. CDR1 is LNHDA and CDR2 is SQIVND in the germline V gene (reference sequence). V trimming: 6 bases; J trimming: 5 bases; junction bases outside the gene matches: 9. This CDR3 region has 15 residues. The CDR3 coding sequence is TGTGCCAGTAGGACCTCGGACAGGGTGGAAAACATTCAGTACTTC. Translating it yields CASRTSDRVENIQYF.

The chain combines TRBV7-9 with TRBJ2-7; TRBD2 is a possible D gene (6 bases). Trimming left V 3 bases short and J 5 bases short, with 11 bases between. Germline CDR1 reads SEHNR; CDR2 reads FQNEAQ (reference sequence). The CDR3 runs to 13 residues. CDR3 loop: CASSFFGSNEQYF. The DNA of the CDR3 is TGTGCCAGCAGCTTTTTCGGGAGCAACGAGCAGTACTTC.

The J gene is TRBJ1-2, the V gene TRBV6-5, with D tentatively TRBD1 (6 bases). Trimming took off 6 bases at V and 6 bases at J, with 17 bases between the two ends. CDR3 size: 14 residues. Germline CDR1 reads MNHEY; CDR2 reads SVGAGI. The CDR3 loop is CASRSPLRTDGYTF. For the CDR3, the DNA is TGTGCCAGCAGATCCCCTTTGCGGACAGATGGCTACACCTTC.